The clone carrying this TCR beta chain was detected a few times. TCRdb re-analysed the 5' RACE reads in MiXCR, keeping a single row per CDR3 protein. The sample yields roughly 120,000 distinct CDR3 sequences, 14% to 15% seen once. This sample is part of a study of early T cells in non-severe SARS-CoV-2 infection. The CDR3 is 15 residues long. Germline CDR1 reads LGHDT; CDR2 reads YNNKEL (reference sequence). V was shortened by 0 bases and J by 4 bases, with 10 bases between the two germline ends. The V and J genes are TRBV3-1 and TRBJ1-5; unclear D gene. What was sequenced was whole blood. The receptor was derived from an adult who was a healthcare worker with PCR-confirmed SARS-CoV-2 infection or an uninfected control (not recorded which). Written as DNA, the CDR3 is TGTGCCAGCAGCCAAGATCGGGTGGGGAATCAGCCCCAGCATTTT. Protein: CASSQDRVGNQPQHF.